This T cell receptor (beta chain) was observed in a study of OX40 agonist ivuxolimab in advanced cancers. About the study: A male proportion of around 86% was recorded, with mean age about 60 years and range roughly 23 to 79. Study-wide results and caveats: Partly responding patients at 0.1-3.0 mg/kg showed some of the smallest clonal expansion.

Systemic immunosuppression or a history of autoimmune disease excluded patients. In the case of this clone: Its antigen remains unknown.

Method: immunoSEQ multiplex PCR; TCRdb's copy keeps in-frame clones and lacks some. Of around 30,000 clones in the sample, roughly 85% are singletons; the top ten hold 11%. The CDR3 has 18 amino acids. Trimming removed 3 bases at V and 3 bases at J, with 23 bases between. Germline V gene lookup returns CDR1 SNHLY and CDR2 FYNNEI. The V and J genes are TRBV2 and TRBJ2-5, with D possibly being TRBD1 (6 bases). The clonotype was recovered from an adult with an advanced solid tumor such as melanoma, head and neck, liver or kidney cancer. Sequencing was performed on CD4+ or CD8+ T cells sorted from blood, taken in a trial of the OX40 agonist ivuxolimab. The chain's CDR3 is CASSDWVKQGRYEETQYF. The CDR3 DNA sequence: TGTGCCAGCAGTGATTGGGTAAAGCAGGGGCGGTATGAAGAGACCCAGTACTTC.